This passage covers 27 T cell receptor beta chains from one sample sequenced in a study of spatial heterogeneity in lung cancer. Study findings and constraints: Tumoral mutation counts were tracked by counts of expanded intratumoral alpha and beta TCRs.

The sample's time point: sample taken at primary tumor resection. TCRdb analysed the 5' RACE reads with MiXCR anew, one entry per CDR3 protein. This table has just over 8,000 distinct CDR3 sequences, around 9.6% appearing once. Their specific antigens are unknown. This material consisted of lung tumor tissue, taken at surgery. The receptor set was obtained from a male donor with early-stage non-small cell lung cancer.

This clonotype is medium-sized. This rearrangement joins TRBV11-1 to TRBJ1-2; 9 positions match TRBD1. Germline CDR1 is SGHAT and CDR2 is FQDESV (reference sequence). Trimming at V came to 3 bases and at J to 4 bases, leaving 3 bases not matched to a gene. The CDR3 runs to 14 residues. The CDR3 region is CASSLGTGTYGYTF. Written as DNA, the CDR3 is TGTGCCAGCAGCTTGGGGACAGGGACCTATGGCTACACCTTC.

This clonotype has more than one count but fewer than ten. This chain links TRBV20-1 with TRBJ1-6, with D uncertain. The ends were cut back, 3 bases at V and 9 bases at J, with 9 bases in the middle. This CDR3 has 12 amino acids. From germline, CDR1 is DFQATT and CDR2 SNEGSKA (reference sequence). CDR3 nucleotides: TGCAGTGCTAGGACCCCTACTTCACCCCTCCACTTT. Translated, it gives CSARTPTSPLHF.

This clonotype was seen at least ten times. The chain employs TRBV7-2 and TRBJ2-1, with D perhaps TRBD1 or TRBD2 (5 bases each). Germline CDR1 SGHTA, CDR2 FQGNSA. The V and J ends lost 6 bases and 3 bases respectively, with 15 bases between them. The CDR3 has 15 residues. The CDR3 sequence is CASSTAGTNYNEQFF. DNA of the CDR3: TGTGCCAGCAGTACCGCCGGGACGAACTACAATGAGCAGTTCTTC.

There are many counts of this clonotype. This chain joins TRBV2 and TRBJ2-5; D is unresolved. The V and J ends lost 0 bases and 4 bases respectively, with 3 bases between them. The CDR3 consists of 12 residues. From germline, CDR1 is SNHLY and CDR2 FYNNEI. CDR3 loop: CASSEAGETQYF. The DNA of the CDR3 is TGTGCCAGCAGTGAAGCGGGAGAGACCCAGTACTTC.

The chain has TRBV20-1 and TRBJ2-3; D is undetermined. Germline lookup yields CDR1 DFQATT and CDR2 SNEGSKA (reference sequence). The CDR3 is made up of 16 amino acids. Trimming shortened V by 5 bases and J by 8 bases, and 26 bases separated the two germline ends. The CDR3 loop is CSAQDSERYQLGTQYF. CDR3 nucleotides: TGCAGTGCTCAAGACTCGGAACGATATCAGCTTGGTACGCAGTATTTT.

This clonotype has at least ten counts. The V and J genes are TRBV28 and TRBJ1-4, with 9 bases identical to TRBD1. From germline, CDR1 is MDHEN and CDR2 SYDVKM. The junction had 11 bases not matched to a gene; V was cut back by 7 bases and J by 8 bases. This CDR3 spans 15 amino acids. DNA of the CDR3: TGTGCCAGCACTTATCCGGGACAGGGAGACGAAAAACTGTTTTTT. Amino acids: CASTYPGQGDEKLFF.

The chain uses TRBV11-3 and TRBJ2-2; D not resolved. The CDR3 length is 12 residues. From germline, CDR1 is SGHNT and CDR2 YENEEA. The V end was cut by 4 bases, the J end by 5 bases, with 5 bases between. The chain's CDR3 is CASSSSTGELFF. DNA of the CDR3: TGTGCCAGCAGCTCCAGTACCGGGGAGCTGTTTTTT.

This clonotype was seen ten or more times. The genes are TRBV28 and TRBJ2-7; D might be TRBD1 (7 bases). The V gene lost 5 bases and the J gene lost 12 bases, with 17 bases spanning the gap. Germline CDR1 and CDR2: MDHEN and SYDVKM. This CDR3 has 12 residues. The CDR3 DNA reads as TGTGCCAGCAGTACGGGGGACAGCTTAATGTACGTC. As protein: CASSTGDSLMYV.

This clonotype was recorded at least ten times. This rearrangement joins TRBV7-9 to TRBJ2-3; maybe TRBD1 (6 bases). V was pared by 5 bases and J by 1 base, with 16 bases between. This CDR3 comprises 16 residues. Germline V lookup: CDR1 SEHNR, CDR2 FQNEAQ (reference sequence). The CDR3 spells CASSPQQGAGTDTQYF. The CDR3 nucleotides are TGTGCCAGCAGCCCACAACAGGGTGCCGGCACAGATACGCAGTATTTT.

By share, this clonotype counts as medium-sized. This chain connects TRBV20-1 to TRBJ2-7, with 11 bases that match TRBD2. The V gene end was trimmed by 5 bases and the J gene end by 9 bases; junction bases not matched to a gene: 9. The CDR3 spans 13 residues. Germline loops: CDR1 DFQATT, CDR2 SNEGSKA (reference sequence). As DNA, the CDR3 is TGCAGTGCTTTTTCTAGCGGGAGGCCGGGGCAGTACTTC. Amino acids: CSAFSSGRPGQYF.

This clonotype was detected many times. The CDR3 sequence: CSASPGTSGVLENTGELFF. CDR3 nucleotides: TGCAGTGCTAGTCCCGGGACTAGCGGGGTCCTCGAGAACACCGGGGAGCTGTTTTTT. The rearrangement links TRBV20-1 to TRBJ2-2, with 13 bases matching TRBD2. In germline, CDR1 is DFQATT, CDR2 SNEGSKA (reference sequence). Germline trimming cut 3 bases from V and 1 base from J; bases unmatched to any gene: 11. The CDR3 extends over 19 amino acids.

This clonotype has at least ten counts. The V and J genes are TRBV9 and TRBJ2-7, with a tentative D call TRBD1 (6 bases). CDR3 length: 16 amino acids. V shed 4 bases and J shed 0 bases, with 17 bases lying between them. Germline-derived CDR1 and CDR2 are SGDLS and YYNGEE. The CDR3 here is CASSMTGFGRSYEQYF. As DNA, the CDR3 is TGTGCCAGCAGCATGACAGGCTTCGGGCGCTCCTACGAGCAGTACTTC.

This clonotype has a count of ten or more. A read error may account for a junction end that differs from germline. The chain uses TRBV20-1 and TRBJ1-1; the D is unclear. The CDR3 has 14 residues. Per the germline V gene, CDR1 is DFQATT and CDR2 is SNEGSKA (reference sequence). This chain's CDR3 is CSARAVLRNAEAFF. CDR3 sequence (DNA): TGCAGTGCTAGAGCGGTCCTAAGGAACGCTGAAGCTTTCTTT.

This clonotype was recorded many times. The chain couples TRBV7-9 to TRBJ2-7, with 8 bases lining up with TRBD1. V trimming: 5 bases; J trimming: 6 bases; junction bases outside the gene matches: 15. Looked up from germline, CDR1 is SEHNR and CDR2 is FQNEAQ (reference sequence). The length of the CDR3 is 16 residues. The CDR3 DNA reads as TGTGCCAGCAGCCCAATGCCCGGACAGGGTGTAGGCGAGCAGTACTTC. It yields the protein CASSPMPGQGVGEQYF.

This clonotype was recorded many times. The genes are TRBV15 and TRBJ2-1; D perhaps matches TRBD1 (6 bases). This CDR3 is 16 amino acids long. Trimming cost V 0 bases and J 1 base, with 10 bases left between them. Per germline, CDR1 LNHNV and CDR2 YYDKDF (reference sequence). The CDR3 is CATSRDRGYSYNEQFF. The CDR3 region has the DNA TGTGCCACCAGCAGAGATAGGGGGTATTCCTACAATGAGCAGTTCTTC.

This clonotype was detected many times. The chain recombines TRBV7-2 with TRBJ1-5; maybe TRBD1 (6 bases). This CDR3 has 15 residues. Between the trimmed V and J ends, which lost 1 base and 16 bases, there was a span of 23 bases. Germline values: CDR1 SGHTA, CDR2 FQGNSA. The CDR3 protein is CASSLEGTLGRGQHF. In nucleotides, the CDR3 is TGTGCCAGCAGCTTAGAAGGGACACTAGGAAGAGGTCAACATTTT.

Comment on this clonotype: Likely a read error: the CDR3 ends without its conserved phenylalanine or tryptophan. CDR3 bases: TGCAGTGTCCCCAGCGGGGCGGGGGAGACCCAGTACTCC. Encoded protein: CSVPSGAGETQYS. The V gene is TRBV20-1, the J gene TRBJ2-5, with 7 bases aligning to TRBD2. Germline CDR1 and CDR2: DFQATT and SNEGSKA (reference sequence). Germline trimming cut 7 bases from V and 5 bases from J; bases unmatched to any gene: 10. The CDR3 has 13 amino acids.

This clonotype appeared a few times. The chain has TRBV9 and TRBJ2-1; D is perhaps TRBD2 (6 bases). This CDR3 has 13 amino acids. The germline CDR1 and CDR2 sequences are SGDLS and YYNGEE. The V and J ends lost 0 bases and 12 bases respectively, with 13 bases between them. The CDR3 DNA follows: TGTGCCAGCAGCGTAGCGGGTAGCGGCCCGCAGTTCTTC. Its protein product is CASSVAGSGPQFF.

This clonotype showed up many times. CDR3 amino acids: CASSLGNQPQHF. The CDR3 region has the DNA TGTGCCAGCAGCCTGGGCAATCAGCCCCAGCATTTT. The gene calls are TRBV3-1 and TRBJ1-5; D not certain. CDR1 LGHDT and CDR2 YNNKEL come from the germline V gene (reference sequence). Deletions cut 4 bases from V and 2 bases from J, with 3 bases between. The CDR3 has 12 residues.

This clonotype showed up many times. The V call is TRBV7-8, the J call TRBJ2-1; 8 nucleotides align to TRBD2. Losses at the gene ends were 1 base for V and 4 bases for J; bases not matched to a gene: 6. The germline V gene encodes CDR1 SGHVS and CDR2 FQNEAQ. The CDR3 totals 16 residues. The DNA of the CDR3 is TGTGCCAGCAGCTTAGAAGGTAGCGGGGCTTACAATGAGCAGTTCTTC. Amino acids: CASSLEGSGAYNEQFF.

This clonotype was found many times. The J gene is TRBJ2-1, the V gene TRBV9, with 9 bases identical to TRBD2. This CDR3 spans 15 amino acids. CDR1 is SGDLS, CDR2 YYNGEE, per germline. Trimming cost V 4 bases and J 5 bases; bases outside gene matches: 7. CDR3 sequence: CASSPRGLADNEQFF. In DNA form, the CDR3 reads TGTGCCAGCAGCCCCAGGGGACTAGCCGACAATGAGCAGTTCTTC.

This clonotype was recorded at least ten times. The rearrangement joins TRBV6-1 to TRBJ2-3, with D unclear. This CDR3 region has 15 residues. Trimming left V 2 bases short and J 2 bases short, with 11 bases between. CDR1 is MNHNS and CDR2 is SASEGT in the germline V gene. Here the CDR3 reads CASSENGIVTDTQYF. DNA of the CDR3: TGTGCCAGCAGTGAAAACGGCATAGTCACAGATACGCAGTATTTT.

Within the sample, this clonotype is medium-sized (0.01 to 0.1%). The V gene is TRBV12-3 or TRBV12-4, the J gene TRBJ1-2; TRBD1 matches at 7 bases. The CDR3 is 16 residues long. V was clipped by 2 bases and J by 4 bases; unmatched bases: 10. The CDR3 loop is CASSLRRTGSIYGYTF. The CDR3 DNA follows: TGTGCCAGCAGTTTACGCCGGACAGGATCTATCTATGGCTACACCTTC.

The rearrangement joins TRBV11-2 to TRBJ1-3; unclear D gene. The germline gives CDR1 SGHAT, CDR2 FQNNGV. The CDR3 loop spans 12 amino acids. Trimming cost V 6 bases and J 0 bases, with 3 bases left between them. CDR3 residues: CASSPSGNTIYF. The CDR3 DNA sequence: TGTGCCAGCAGTCCCTCTGGAAACACCATATATTTT.

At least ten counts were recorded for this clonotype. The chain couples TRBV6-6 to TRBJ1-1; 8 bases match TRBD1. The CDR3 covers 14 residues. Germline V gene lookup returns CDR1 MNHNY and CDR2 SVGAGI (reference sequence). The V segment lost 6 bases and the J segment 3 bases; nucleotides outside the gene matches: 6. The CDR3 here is CASSPQGADTEAFF. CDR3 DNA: TGTGCCAGCAGCCCGCAGGGGGCTGACACTGAAGCTTTCTTT.

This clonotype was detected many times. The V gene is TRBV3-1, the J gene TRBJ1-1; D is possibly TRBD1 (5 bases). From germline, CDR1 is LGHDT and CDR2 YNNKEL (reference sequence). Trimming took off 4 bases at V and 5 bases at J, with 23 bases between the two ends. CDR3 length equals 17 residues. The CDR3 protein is CASSPFSRVGVGTEAFF. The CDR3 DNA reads TGTGCCAGCAGCCCGTTCTCCAGGGTCGGGGTGGGGACTGAAGCTTTCTTT.

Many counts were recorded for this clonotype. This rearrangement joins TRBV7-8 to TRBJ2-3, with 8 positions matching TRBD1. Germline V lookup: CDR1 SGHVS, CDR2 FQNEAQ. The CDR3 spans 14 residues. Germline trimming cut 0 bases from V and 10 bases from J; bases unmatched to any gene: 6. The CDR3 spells CASSLAGTGNPQYF. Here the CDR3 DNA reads TGTGCCAGCAGCTTAGCCGGGACAGGTAATCCGCAGTATTTT. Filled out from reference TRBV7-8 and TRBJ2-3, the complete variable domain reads GAGVSQSPRYKVAKRGQDVALRCDPISGHVSLFWYQQALGQGPEFLTYFQNEAQLDKSGLPSDRFFAERPEGSVSTLKIQRTQQEDSAVYLCASSLAGTGNPQYFGPGTRLTVL.